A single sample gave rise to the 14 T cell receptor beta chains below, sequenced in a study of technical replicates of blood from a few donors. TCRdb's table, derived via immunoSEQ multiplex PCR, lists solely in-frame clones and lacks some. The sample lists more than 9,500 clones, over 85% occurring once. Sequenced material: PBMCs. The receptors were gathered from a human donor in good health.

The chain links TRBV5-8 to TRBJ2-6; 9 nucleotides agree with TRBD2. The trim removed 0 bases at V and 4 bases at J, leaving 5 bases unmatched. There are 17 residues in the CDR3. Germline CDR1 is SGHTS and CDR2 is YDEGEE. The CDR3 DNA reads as TGTGCCAGCAGCTTGGGGGGACTAGCTACGGGGGCCAACGTCCTGACTTTC. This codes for CASSLGGLATGANVLTF.

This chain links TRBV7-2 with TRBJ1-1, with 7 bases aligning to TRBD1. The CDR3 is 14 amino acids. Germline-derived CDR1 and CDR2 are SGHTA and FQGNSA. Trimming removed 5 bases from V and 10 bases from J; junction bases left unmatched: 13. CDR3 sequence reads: CASSLRDSWGAAFF. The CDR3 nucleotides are TGTGCCAGCAGCCTCCGGGACAGCTGGGGGGCAGCTTTCTTT.

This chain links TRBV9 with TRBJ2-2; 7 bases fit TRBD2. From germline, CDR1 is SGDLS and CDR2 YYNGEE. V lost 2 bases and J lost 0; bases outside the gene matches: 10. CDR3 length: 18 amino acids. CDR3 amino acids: CASSVNQASGSNTGELFF. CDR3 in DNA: TGTGCCAGCAGCGTTAACCAGGCTAGCGGTTCGAACACCGGGGAGCTGTTTTTT.

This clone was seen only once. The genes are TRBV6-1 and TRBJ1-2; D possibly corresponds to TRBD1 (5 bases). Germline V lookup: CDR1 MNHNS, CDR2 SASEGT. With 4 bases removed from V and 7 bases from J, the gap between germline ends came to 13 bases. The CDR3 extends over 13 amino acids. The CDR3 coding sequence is TGTGCCAGCAGTGCTGCCAGGGATTTTGGCTACACCTTC. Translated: CASSAARDFGYTF.

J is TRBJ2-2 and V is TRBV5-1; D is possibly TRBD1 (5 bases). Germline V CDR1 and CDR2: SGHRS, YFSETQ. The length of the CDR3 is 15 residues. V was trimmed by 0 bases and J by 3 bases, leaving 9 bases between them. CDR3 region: CASSLGQTDTGELFF. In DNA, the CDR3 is TGCGCCAGCAGCTTGGGACAGACCGACACCGGGGAGCTGTTTTTT. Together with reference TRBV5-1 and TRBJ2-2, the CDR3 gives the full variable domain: KAGVTQTPRYLIKTRGQQVTLSCSPISGHRSVSWYQQTPGQGLQFLFEYFSETQRNKGNFPGRFSGRQFSNSRSEMNVSTLELGDSALYLCASSLGQTDTGELFFGEGSRLTVL.

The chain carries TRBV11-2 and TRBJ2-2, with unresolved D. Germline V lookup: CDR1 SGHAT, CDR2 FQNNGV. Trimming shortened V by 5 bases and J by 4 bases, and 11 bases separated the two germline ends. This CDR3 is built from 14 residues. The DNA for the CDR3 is TGTGCCAGCAGCCCACAGCTCAGCACCGGGGAGCTGTTTTTT. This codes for CASSPQLSTGELFF.

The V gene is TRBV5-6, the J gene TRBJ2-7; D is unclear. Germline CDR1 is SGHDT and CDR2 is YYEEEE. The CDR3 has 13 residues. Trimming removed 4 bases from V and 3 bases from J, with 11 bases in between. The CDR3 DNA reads TGTGCCAGCAGCCCCGGTCCGGTCTACGAGCAGTACTTC. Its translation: CASSPGPVYEQYF.

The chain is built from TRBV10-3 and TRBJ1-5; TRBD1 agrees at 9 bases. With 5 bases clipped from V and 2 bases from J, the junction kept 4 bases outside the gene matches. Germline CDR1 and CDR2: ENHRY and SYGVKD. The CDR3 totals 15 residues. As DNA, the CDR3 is TGTGCCATCAGTTCACAGGGGGCTGGCAATCAGCCCCAGCATTTT. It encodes CAISSQGAGNQPQHF.

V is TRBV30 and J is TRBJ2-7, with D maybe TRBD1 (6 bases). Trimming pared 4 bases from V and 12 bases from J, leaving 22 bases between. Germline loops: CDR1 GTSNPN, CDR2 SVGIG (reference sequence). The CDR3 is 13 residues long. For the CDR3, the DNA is TGTGCCTGGACCCACGCGTCAGGGGCGAGGGTGTACTTC. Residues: CAWTHASGARVYF.

In DNA, the CDR3 is TGTGCCAGTAGACAACAGGGGGCGGCCTATGGCTACACCTTC. The encoded protein is CASRQQGAAYGYTF. This chain joins TRBV19 and TRBJ1-2, with 9 bases identical to TRBD1. Trimming at V came to 6 bases and at J to 4 bases, leaving 6 bases not matched to a gene. The V gene's germline CDR1 is LNHDA and CDR2 SQIVND (reference sequence). The CDR3 extends over 14 amino acids.

The CDR3 DNA sequence: TGCGCCAGCAGCTCCGGGCGGGCAGGGGGCGATGGCTACACCTTC. Its protein product is CASSSGRAGGDGYTF. The rearrangement joins TRBV5-1 to TRBJ1-2; 8 nucleotides line up with TRBD1. V gave up 3 bases and J gave up 6 bases; unmatched junction bases: 10. This CDR3 contains 15 residues. CDR1 SGHRS and CDR2 YFSETQ come from the germline V gene. Using reference TRBV5-1 and TRBJ1-2 for the parts outside the CDR3, the full variable domain is KAGVTQTPRYLIKTRGQQVTLSCSPISGHRSVSWYQQTPGQGLQFLFEYFSETQRNKGNFPGRFSGRQFSNSRSEMNVSTLELGDSALYLCASSSGRAGGDGYTFGSGTRLTVV.

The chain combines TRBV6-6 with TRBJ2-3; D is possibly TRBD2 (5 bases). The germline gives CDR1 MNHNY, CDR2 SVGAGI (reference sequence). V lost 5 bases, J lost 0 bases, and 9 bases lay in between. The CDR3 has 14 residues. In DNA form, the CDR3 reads TGTGCCAGCAGTGACGGGATTAGCACAGATACGCAGTATTTT. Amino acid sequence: CASSDGISTDTQYF.

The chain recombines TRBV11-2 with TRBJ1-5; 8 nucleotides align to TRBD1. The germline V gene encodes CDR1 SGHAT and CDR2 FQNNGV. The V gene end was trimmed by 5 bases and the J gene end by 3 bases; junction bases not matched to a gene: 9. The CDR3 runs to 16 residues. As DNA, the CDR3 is TGTGCCAGCAGCCCCTGGACAGGGCACACCAATCAGCCCCAGCATTTT. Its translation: CASSPWTGHTNQPQHF.

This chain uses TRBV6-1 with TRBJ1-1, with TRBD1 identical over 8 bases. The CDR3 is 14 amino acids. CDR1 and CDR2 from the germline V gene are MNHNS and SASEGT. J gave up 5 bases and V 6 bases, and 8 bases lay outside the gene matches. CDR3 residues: CASRYRDRSTEAFF. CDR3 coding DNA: TGTGCCAGCAGATACCGGGACAGGAGTACTGAAGCTTTCTTT.